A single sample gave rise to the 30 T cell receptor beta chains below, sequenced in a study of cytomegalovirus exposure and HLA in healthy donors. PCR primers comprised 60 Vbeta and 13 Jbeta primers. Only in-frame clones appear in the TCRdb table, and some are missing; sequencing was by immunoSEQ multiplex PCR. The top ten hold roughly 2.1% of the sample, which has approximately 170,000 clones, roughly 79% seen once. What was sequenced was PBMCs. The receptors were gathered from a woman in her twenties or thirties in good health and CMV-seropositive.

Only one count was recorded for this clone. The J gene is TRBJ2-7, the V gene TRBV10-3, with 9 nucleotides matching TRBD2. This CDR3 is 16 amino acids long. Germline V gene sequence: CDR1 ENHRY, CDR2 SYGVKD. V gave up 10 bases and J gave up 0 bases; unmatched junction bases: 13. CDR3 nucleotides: TGTGCCACTAGAGAGAGGTTAGCGGGGGACTCCTACGAGCAGTACTTC. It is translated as CATRERLAGDSYEQYF.

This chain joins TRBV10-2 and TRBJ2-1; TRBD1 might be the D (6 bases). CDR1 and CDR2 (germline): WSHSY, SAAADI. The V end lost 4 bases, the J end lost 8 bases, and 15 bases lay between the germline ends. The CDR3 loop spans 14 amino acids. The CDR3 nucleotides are TGCGCCAGCAGTGGGGCAGGGGCCGGGGATGAGCAGTTCTTC. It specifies CASSGAGAGDEQFF.

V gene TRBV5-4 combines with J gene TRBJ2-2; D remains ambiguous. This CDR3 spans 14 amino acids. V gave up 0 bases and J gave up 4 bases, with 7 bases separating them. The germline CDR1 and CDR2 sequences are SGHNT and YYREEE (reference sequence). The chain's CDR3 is CASSLGDFTGELFF. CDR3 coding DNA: TGTGCCAGCAGCTTGGGCGACTTCACCGGGGAGCTGTTTTTT.

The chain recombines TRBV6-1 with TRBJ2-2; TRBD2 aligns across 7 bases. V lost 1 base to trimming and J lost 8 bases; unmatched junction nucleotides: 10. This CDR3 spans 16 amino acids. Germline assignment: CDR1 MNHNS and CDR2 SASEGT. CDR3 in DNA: TGTGCCAGCAGTGAAGGAGGGAGGGTCGGTCTGGGGGAGCTGTTTTTT. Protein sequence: CASSEGGRVGLGELFF.

The CDR3 coding sequence is TGTGCCAGCAGCGTACATGGGGAAACAGGCGGCTACACCTTC. Protein sequence: CASSVHGETGGYTF. The chain couples TRBV9 to TRBJ1-2; tentatively, D is TRBD1 (5 bases). V lost 1 base and J 8 bases, leaving 15 bases between the germline ends. The CDR3 is 14 amino acids. Germline V gives CDR1 SGDLS, CDR2 YYNGEE. Complete variable domain (other parts from reference TRBV9 and TRBJ1-2): DSGVTQTPKHLITATGQRVTLRCSPRSGDLSVYWYQQSLDQGLQFLIQYYNGEERAKGNILERFSAQQFPDLHSELNLSSLELGDSALYFCASSVHGETGGYTFGSGTRLTVV.

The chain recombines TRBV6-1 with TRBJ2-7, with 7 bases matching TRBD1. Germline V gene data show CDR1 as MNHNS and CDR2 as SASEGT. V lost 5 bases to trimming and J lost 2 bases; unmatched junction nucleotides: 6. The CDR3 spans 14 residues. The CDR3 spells CASSFWDSPYEQYF. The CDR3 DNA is TGTGCCAGCAGTTTCTGGGACAGCCCCTACGAGCAGTACTTC.

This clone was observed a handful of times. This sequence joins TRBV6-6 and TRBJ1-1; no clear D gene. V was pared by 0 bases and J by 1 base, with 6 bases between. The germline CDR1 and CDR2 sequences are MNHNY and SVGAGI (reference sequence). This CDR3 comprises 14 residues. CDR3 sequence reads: CASSYSPGNTEAFF. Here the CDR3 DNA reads TGTGCCAGCAGTTACTCTCCAGGGAACACTGAAGCTTTCTTT.

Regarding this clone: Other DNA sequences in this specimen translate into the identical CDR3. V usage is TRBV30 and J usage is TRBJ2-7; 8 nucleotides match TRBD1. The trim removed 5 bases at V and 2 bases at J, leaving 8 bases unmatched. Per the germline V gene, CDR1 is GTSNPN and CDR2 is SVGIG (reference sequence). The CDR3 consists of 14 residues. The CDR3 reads CAWSRGTGTYEQYF. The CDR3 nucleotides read TGTGCCTGGTCAAGGGGGACAGGAACCTACGAGCAGTACTTC.

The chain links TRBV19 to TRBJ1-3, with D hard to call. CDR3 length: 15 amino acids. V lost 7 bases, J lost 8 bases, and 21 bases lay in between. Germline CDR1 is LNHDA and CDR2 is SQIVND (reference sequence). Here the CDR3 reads CASIKPRGGEYTIYF. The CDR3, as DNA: TGTGCCAGTATAAAACCGCGGGGAGGCGAATACACCATATATTTT.

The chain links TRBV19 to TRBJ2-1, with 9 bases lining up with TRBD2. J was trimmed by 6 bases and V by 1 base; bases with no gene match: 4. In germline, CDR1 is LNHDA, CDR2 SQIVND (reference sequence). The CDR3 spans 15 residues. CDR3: CASSIGTSAVNEQFF. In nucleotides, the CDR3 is TGTGCCAGTAGTATAGGGACTAGCGCGGTCAATGAGCAGTTCTTC.

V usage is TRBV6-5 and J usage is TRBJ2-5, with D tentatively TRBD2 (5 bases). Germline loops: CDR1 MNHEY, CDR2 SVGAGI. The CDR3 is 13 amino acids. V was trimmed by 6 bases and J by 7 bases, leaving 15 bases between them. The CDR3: CASRRTPAGTQYF. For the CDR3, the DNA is TGTGCCAGCAGGAGGACCCCGGCGGGGACCCAGTACTTC.

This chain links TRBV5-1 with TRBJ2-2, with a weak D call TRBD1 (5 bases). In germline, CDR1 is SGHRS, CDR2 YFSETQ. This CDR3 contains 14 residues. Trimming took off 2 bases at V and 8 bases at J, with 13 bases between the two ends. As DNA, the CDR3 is TGCGCCAGCAGCTTCGAGTTAGGGGTAGGGGAGCTGTTTTTT. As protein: CASSFELGVGELFF.

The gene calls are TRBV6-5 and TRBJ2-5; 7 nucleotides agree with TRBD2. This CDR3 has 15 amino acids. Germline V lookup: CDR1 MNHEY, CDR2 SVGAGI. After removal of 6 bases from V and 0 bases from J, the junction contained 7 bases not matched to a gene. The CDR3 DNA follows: TGTGCCAGCAGGCTAAAAGCGGGAAACCAAGAGACCCAGTACTTC. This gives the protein CASRLKAGNQETQYF.

The CDR3 DNA reads as TGCGCCAGCAGCCAAGAGAGGCAGACGGGAAACACCATATATTTT. Translating gives CASSQERQTGNTIYF. The chain combines TRBV4-3 with TRBJ1-3; D is unresolved. Germline assignment: CDR1 LGHNA and CDR2 YSLEER. V shed 0 bases and J shed 4 bases, with 10 bases lying between them. The CDR3 spans 15 residues.

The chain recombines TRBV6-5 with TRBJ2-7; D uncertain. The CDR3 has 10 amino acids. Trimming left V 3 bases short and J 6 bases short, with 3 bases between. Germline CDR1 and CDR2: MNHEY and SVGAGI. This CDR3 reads CASSYLEQYF. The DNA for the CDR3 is TGTGCCAGCAGTTATCTCGAGCAGTACTTC.

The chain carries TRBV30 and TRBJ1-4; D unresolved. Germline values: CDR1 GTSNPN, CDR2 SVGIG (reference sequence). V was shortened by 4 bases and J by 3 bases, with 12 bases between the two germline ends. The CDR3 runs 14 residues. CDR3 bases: TGTGCCTGGAACTCGGGGTTACCTAATGAAAAACTGTTTTTT. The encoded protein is CAWNSGLPNEKLFF. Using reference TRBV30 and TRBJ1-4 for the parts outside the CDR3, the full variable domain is SQTIHQWPATLVQPVGSPLSLECTVEGTSNPNLYWYRQAAGRGLQLLFYSVGIGQISSEVPQNLSASRPQDRQFILSSKKLLLSDSGFYLCAWNSGLPNEKLFFGSGTQLSVL.

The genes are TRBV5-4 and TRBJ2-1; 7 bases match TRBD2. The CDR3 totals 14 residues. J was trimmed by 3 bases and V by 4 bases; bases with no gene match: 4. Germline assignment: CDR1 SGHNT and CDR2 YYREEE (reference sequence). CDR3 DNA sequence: TGTGCCAGCAGCCCTGAGCGGGACTACAATGAGCAGTTCTTC. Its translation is CASSPERDYNEQFF. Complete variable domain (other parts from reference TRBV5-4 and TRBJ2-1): ETGVTQSPTHLIKTRGQQVTLRCSSQSGHNTVSWYQQALGQGPQFIFQYYREEENGRGNFPPRFSGLQFPNYSSELNVNALELDDSALYLCASSPERDYNEQFFGPGTRLTVL.

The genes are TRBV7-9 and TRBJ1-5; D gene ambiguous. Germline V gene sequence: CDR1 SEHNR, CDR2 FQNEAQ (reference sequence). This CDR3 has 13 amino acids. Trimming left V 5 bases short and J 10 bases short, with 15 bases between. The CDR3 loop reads CASSPNAPSPQHF. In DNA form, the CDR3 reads TGTGCCAGCAGCCCTAATGCCCCTTCTCCCCAGCATTTT.

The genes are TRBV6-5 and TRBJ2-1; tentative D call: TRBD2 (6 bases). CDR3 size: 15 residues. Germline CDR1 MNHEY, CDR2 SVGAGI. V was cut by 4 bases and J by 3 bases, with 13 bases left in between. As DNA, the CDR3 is TGTGCCAGCAGTTCCGGGACTTACCTCTACAATGAGCAGTTCTTC. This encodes CASSSGTYLYNEQFF.

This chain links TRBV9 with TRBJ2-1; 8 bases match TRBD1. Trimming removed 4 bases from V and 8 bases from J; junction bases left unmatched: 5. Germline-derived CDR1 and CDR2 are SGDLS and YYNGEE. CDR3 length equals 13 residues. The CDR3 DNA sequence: TGTGCCAGCAGCTTCAGGGGGCGGGATGAGCAGTTCTTC. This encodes CASSFRGRDEQFF.

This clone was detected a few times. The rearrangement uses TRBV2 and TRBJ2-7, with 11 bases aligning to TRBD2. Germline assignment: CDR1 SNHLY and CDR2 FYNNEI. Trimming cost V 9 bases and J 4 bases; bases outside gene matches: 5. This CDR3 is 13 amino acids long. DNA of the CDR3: TGTGCCAGATCCGGGACTAGCGGTTACGAGCAGTACTTC. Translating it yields CARSGTSGYEQYF. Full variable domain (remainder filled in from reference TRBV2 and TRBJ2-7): EPEVTQTPSHQVTQMGQEVILRCVPISNHLYFYWYRQILGQKVEFLVSFYNNEISEKSEIFDDQFSVERPDGSNFTLKIRSTKLEDSAMYFCARSGTSGYEQYFGPGTRLTVT.

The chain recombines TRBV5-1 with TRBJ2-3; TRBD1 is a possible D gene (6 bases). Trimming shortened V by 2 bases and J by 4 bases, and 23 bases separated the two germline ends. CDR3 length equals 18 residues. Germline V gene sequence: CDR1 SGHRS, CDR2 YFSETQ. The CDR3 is CASSFSPPGRGVSDTQYF. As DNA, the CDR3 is TGCGCCAGCAGCTTCAGCCCACCCGGCAGGGGTGTTTCAGATACGCAGTATTTT.

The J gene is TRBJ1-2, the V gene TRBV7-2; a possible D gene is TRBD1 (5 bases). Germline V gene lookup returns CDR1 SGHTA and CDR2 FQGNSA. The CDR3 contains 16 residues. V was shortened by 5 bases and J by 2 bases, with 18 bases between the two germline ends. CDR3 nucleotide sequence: TGTGCCAGCAGCCTTAGGCCGACTGGGGCGAACTATGGCTACACCTTC. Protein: CASSLRPTGANYGYTF.

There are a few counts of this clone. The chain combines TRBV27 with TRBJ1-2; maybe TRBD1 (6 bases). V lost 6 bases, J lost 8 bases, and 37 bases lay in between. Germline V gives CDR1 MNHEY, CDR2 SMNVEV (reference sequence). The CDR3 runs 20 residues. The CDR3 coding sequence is TGTGCCAGCAGCGGTTTGGGGGGGTCTTGGGACATCCGAGGAGTACGGGGCTACACCTTC. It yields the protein CASSGLGGSWDIRGVRGYTF.

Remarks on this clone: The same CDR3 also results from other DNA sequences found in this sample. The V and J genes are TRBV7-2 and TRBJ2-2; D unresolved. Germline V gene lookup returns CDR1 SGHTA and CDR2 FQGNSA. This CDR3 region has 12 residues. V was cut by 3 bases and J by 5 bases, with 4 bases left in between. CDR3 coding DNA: TGTGCCAGCAGCTTTTCGACCGGGGAGCTGTTTTTT. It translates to CASSFSTGELFF.

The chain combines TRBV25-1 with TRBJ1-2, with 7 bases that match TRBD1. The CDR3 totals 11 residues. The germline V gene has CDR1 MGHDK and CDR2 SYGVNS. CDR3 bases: TGTGCTAGCGGACAGGCCTATGGCTACACCTTC. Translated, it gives CASGQAYGYTF.

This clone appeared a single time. CDR3 in DNA: TGTGCCAGCGCCCCTGGTGGGTTCGGGGGAGGCTACACCTTC. This translates into CASAPGGFGGGYTF. V and J are TRBV2 and TRBJ1-2; D possibly corresponds to TRBD1 (5 bases). The CDR3 extends over 14 amino acids. V lost 8 bases to trimming and J lost 8 bases, with 21 bases between them. Germline V gene data show CDR1 as SNHLY and CDR2 as FYNNEI.

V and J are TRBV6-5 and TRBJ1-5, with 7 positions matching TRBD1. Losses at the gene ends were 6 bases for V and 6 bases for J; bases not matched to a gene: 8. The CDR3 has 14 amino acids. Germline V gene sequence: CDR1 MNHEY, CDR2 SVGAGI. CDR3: CASRNRGMRQPQHF. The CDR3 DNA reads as TGTGCCAGCAGAAACAGGGGAATGCGTCAGCCCCAGCATTTT.

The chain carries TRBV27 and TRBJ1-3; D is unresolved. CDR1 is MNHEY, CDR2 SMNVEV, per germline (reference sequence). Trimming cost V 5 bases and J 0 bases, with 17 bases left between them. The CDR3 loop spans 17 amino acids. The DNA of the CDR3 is TGTGCCAGCAGTACCGTAGAGGCCGCTCCCTCTGGAAACACCATATATTTT. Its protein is CASSTVEAAPSGNTIYF.

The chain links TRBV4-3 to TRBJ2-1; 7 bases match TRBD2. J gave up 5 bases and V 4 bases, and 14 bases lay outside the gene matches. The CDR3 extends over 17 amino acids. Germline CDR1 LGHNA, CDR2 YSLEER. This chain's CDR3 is CASSLGPGGGSDNEQFF. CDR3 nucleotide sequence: TGCGCCAGCAGCCTCGGGCCCGGGGGAGGGTCGGACAATGAGCAGTTCTTC.